This T cell receptor beta chain was identified in a study of regulatory T cells in long-lasting Graves disease. Study findings and constraints: Those with persistent disease had in common more public clonotypes (2,741) than new patients (more than 900).

Time point: persistent/refractory GD, antithyroid drugs over 5 years with positive TRAb. Scientists built the TCR library using RNA that was extracted from PBMCs. iRepertoire HTBI primers and Arm-PCR of CDR3 regions built TCR beta libraries. TCRdb redid the calling of the multiplex PCR reads with MiXCR, one entry per CDR3 protein. The sample lists 650,000 to 850,000 distinct CDR3 sequences; 30% were seen once. Ten or more counts support this clonotype. Antigen specificity is unknown. This specimen consisted of peripheral blood mononuclear cells (PBMCs), obtained when the disease was refractory, from a patient treated with antithyroid drugs. The TCR sequence derives from a female donor with Graves disease.

The CDR3 region is CAISAGLAGKNIQYF. The CDR3 DNA reads as TGTGCCATCAGTGCTGGACTAGCCGGAAAAAACATTCAGTACTTC. The rearrangement uses TRBV10-3 and TRBJ2-4; 8 nucleotides line up with TRBD2. Germline CDR1 reads ENHRY; CDR2 reads SYGVKD. Trimming at V came to 4 bases and at J to 4 bases, leaving 6 bases not matched to a gene. The CDR3 extends over 15 amino acids.